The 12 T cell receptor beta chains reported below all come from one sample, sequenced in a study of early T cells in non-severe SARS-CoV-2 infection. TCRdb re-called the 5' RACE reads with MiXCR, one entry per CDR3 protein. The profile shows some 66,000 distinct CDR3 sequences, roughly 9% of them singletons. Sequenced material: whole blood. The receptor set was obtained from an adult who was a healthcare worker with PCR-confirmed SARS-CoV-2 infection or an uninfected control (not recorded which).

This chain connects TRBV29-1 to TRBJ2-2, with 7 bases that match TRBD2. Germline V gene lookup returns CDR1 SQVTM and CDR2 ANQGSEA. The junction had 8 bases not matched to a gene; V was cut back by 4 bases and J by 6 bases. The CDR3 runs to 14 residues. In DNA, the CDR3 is TGCAGCGTTGGAAACAGCGGGGCTGCCGGGGAGCTGTTTTTT. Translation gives CSVGNSGAAGELFF.

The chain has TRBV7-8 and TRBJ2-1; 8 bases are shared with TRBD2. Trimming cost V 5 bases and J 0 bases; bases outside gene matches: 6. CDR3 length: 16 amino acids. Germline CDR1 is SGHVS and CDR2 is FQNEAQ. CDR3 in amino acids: CASSPRLASSYNEQFF. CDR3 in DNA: TGTGCCAGCAGCCCCCGACTAGCGAGCTCCTACAATGAGCAGTTCTTC.

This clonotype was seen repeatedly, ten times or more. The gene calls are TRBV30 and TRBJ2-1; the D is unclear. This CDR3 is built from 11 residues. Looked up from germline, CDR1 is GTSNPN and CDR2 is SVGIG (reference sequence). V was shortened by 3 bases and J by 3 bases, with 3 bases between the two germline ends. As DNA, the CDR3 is TGTGCCTGGAGGGTCTACAATGAGCAGTTCTTC. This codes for CAWRVYNEQFF.

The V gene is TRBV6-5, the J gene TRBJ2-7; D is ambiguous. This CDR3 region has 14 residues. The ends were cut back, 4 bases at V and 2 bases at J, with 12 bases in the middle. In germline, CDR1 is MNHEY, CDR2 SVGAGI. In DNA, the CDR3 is TGTGCCAGCAGTTCCTTCCCGTTAGCCTACGAGCAGTACTTC. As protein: CASSSFPLAYEQYF.

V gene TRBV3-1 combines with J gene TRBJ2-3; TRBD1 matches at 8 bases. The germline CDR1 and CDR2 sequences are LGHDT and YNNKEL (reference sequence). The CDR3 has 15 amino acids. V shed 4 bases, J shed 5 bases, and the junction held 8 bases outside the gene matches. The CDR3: CASSPTGATGDTQYF. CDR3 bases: TGTGCCAGCAGCCCGACAGGGGCAACCGGAGATACGCAGTATTTT.

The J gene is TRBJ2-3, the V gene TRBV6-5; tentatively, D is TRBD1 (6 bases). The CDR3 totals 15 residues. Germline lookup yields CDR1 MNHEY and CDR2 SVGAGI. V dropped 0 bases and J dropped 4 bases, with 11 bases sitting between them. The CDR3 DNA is TGTGCCAGCAGTTACTCTTTTACAGGGCCAGATACGCAGTATTTT. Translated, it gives CASSYSFTGPDTQYF.

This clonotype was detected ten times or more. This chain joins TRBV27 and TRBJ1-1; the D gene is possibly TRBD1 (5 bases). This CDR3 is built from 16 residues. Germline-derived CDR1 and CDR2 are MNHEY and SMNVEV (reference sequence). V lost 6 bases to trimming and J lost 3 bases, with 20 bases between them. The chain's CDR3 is CASSHFLVGRDTEAFF. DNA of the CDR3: TGTGCCAGCAGCCATTTCCTCGTCGGCAGGGACACTGAAGCTTTCTTT.

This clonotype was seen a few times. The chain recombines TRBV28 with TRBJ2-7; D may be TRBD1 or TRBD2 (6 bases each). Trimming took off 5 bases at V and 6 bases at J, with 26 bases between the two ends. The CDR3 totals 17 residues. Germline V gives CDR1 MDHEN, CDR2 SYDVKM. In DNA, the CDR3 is TGTGCCAGCAGTCCACCGAGGATTAGGGGGGCATTGCGCGAGCAGTACTTC. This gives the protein CASSPPRIRGALREQYF.

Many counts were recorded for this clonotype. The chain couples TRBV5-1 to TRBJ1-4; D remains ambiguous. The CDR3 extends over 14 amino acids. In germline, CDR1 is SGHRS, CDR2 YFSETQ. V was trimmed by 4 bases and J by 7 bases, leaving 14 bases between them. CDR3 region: CASSPKRAPEKLFF. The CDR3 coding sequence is TGCGCCAGCAGCCCAAAGAGGGCACCTGAAAAACTGTTTTTT.

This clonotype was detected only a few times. CDR3 bases: TGTGCCAGCAGTTTATCACGCTCCAGACACAATGAGCAGTTCTTC. Residues: CASSLSRSRHNEQFF. This chain joins TRBV27 and TRBJ2-1; no clear D. With 0 bases removed from V and 5 bases from J, the gap between germline ends came to 11 bases. The CDR3 has 15 residues. Germline V CDR1 and CDR2: MNHEY, SMNVEV (reference sequence).

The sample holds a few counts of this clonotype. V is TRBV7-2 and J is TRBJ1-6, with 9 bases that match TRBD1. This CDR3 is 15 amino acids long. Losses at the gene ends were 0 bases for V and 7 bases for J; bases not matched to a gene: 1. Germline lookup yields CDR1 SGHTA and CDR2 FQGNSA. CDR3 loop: CASSLAGTGNSPLHF. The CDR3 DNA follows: TGTGCCAGCAGCTTAGCTGGGACAGGGAATTCACCCCTCCACTTT.

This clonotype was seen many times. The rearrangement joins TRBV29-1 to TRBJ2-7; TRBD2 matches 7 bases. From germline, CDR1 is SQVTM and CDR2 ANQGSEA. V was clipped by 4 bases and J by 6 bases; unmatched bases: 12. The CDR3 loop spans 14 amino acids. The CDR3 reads CSVGSRGVAIEQYF. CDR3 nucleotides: TGCAGCGTTGGATCTCGGGGGGTTGCGATCGAGCAGTACTTC.